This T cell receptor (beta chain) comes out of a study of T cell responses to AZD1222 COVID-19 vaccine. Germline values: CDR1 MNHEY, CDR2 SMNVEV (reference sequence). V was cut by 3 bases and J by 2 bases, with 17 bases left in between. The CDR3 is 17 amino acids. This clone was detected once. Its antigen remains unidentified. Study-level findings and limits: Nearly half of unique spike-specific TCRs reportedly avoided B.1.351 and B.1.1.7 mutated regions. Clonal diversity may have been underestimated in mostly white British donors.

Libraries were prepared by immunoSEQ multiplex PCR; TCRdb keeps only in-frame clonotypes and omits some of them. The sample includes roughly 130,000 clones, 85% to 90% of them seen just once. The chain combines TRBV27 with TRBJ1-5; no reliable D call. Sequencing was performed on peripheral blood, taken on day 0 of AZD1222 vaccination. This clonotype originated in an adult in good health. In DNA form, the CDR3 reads TGTGCCAGCAGTTTGGACGGATTCTCTTATGGCAATCAGCCCCAGCATTTT. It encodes CASSLDGFSYGNQPQHF.